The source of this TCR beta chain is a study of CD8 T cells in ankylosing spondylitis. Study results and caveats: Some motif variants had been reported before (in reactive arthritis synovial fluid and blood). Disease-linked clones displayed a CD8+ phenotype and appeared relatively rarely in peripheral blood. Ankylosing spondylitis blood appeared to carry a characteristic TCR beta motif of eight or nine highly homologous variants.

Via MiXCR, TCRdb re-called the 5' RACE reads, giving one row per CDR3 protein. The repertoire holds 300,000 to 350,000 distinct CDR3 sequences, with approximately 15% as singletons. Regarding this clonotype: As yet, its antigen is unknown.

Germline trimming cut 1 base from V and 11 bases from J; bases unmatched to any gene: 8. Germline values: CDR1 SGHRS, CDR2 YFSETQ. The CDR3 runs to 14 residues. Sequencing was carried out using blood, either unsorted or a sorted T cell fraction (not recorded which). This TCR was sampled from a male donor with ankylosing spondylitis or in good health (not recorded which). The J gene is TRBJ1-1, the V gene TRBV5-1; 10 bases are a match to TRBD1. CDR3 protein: CASSLPGQGGSAFF. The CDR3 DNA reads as TGCGCCAGCAGCTTGCCCGGACAGGGGGGATCGGCTTTCTTT.